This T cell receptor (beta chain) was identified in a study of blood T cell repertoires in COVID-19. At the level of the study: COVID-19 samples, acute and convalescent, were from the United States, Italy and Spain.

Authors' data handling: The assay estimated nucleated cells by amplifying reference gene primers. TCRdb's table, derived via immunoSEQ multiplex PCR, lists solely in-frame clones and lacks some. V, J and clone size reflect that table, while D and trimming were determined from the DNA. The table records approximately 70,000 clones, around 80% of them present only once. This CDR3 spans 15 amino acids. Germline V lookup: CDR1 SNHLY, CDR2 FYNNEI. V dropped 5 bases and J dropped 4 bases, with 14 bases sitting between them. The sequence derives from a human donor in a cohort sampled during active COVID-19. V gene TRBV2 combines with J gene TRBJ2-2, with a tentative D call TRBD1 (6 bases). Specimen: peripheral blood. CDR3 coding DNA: TGTGCCAGCAGTATAGCCCAGGGGACCACCGGGGAGCTGTTTTTT. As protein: CASSIAQGTTGELFF.